What follows is one T cell receptor (beta chain) and its context. Its cognate antigen is unknown. The repertoire was sequenced with immunoSEQ multiplex PCR; TCRdb's copy has only in-frame clones and lacks some. Of 65,000 to 80,000 clones in the sample, just over 90% are singletons; the top ten hold approximately 6.6%. The record originates from a study of T cell responses to AZD1222 COVID-19 vaccine. Study conclusions and caveats: Sampling captured repertoires only after the peak T cell response. Unmutated variant regions are reportedly targeted by nearly half of spike-specific TCRs. Baseline seropositives among AZD1222 recipients totaled only five to seven.

CDR3 length: 14 amino acids. Germline trimming cut 5 bases from V and 8 bases from J; bases unmatched to any gene: 3. CDR1 and CDR2 from the germline V gene are SGHAT and FQDESV (reference sequence). The sample in question was peripheral blood, obtained on day 0 of MenACWY control vaccination. The chain has TRBV11-1 and TRBJ2-1; 13 bases align to TRBD2. This receptor was identified in an adult in good health. The CDR3 here is CASSRTSGSDEQFF. CDR3 nucleotides: TGTGCCAGCAGCCGGACTAGCGGGAGCGATGAGCAGTTCTTC.